This is a list of T cell receptor beta chains from one sample in a study of blood T cells in healthy people across ages. Via MiXCR, TCRdb re-called the 5' RACE reads, giving one row per CDR3 protein. The repertoire holds about 510,000 distinct CDR3 sequences, with about a quarter as singletons. This sample also belongs to another study, concerning T cells of mothers and their children.

The sample taken for sequencing was blood. Source of these receptors: a boy aged 2-9 years in good health. Both conserved end residues are part of each CDR3. The order of the fields is CDR3 DNA, CDR3 protein, clone size, V gene, J gene, D gene. D genes are given only for firm matches. Some rows have no size entry. The others give once, few or many, or a class for an expanded clone.

CDR3nt: TGCGCCAGCAGCTCCTATGCGGGGTTAGCTAACTATGGCTACACCTTC
CDR3aa: CASSSYAGLANYGYTF
abundance: .
v_gene: TRBV5-1
j_gene: TRBJ1-2
d_gene: .

CDR3nt: TGTGCCACCGCACACGCCTCCTACAATGAGCAGTTCTTC
CDR3aa: CATAHASYNEQFF
abundance: .
v_gene: TRBV15
j_gene: TRBJ2-1
d_gene: .

CDR3nt: TGCGCCAGCAGCCATGACGACGAGGTCTACTACGAGCAGTACTTC
CDR3aa: CASSHDDEVYYEQYF
abundance: .
v_gene: TRBV5-1
j_gene: TRBJ2-7
d_gene: .

CDR3nt: TGTGCCAGCAGGGTACAGGGGGCGAGCACCGGGGAGCTGTTTTTT
CDR3aa: CASRVQGASTGELFF
abundance: .
v_gene: TRBV6-2/TRBV6-3
j_gene: TRBJ2-2
d_gene: TRBD1

CDR3nt: TGTGCCAGCGCCCGGGACAGGGGGGGTTATGGCTACACCTTC
CDR3aa: CASARDRGGYGYTF
abundance: many
v_gene: TRBV12-3/TRBV12-4
j_gene: TRBJ1-2
d_gene: TRBD1

CDR3nt: TGTGCCAGCAGACGGGACAGGGGGACCTTTGCCGAGCAGTACTTC
CDR3aa: CASRRDRGTFAEQYF
abundance: .
v_gene: TRBV6-1
j_gene: TRBJ2-7
d_gene: TRBD1

CDR3nt: TGTGCCAGCAGTTTGGCGGGGGCCTTAGAGACCCAGTACTTC
CDR3aa: CASSLAGALETQYF
abundance: .
v_gene: TRBV27
j_gene: TRBJ2-5
d_gene: .

CDR3nt: TGCAGTGCTAGACCCCCGGGACTTTCCTACGAGCAGTACTTC
CDR3aa: CSARPPGLSYEQYF
abundance: .
v_gene: TRBV20-1
j_gene: TRBJ2-7
d_gene: .

CDR3nt: TGTGCCAGTAGTTACTTCCTCAGCGGGAGCACAGATACGCAGTATTTT
CDR3aa: CASSYFLSGSTDTQYF
abundance: .
v_gene: TRBV6-6
j_gene: TRBJ2-3
d_gene: .

CDR3nt: TGTGCCAGCAGTTACTCGAAGAGAGCGCGTAAGGAGTTCTCTGGGGCCAACGTCCTGACTTTC
CDR3aa: CASSYSKRARKEFSGANVLTF
abundance: .
v_gene: TRBV6-5
j_gene: TRBJ2-6
d_gene: .

CDR3nt: TGTGCCAGCAGCGTAGAGGCGCAAGAGACCCAGTACTTC
CDR3aa: CASSVEAQETQYF
abundance: .
v_gene: TRBV9
j_gene: TRBJ2-5
d_gene: .

CDR3nt: TGCAGTGCTAGCTTTGGACAGACCTACGAGCAGTACTTC
CDR3aa: CSASFGQTYEQYF
abundance: .
v_gene: TRBV20-1
j_gene: TRBJ2-7
d_gene: .

CDR3nt: TGTGCCAGCAGTCCTGGACTAGCGGGAGTCCCAAGAGATACGCAGTATTTT
CDR3aa: CASSPGLAGVPRDTQYF
abundance: few
v_gene: TRBV6-2/TRBV6-3
j_gene: TRBJ2-3
d_gene: TRBD2

CDR3nt: TGTGCCAGCAGCGTAGGGGACAGCCTAGACAATGAGCAGTTCTTC
CDR3aa: CASSVGDSLDNEQFF
abundance: .
v_gene: TRBV9
j_gene: TRBJ2-1
d_gene: TRBD1

CDR3nt: TGCGCCAGCAGCTTGGTAGTGGATAACTATGGCTACACCTTC
CDR3aa: CASSLVVDNYGYTF
abundance: .
v_gene: TRBV5-1
j_gene: TRBJ1-2
d_gene: .

CDR3nt: TGTGCCAGCCGAGCCATCGGGGTGGGGGAGACCCAGTACTTC
CDR3aa: CASRAIGVGETQYF
abundance: few
v_gene: TRBV12-3/TRBV12-4
j_gene: TRBJ2-5
d_gene: .

CDR3nt: TGCAGCGTTGGGGGGGCGGGCACTGAAGCTTTCTTT
CDR3aa: CSVGGAGTEAFF
abundance: .
v_gene: TRBV29-1
j_gene: TRBJ1-1
d_gene: .